Each of the 29 T cell receptor beta chains below was sequenced from the same sample in a study of cytomegalovirus exposure and HLA in healthy donors. The study ran its PCR with 60 Vbeta and 13 Jbeta primers. Using immunoSEQ multiplex PCR, the repertoire was profiled, and TCRdb retains in-frame clones only, with some absent. The sample contains 150,000 or so clones, about three quarters of which appear only once. The sample was PBMCs. The receptors stem from a middle-aged man in good health and CMV-seropositive.

The chain couples TRBV9 to TRBJ2-1, with TRBD2 matching 7 bases. Germline trimming cut 1 base from V and 5 bases from J; bases unmatched to any gene: 3. The CDR3 runs 14 residues. Germline CDR1 and CDR2: SGDLS and YYNGEE. CDR3 DNA sequence: TGTGCCAGCAGCGTATGGGGGGGGGACAATGAGCAGTTCTTC. Protein: CASSVWGGDNEQFF.

The chain has TRBV6-5 and TRBJ2-1; 10 positions match TRBD2. Germline V gene lookup returns CDR1 MNHEY and CDR2 SVGAGI. This CDR3 has 15 residues. V gave up 6 bases and J gave up 2 bases; unmatched junction bases: 4. CDR3 amino acids: CASRRTSGAYNEQFF. The DNA of the CDR3 is TGTGCCAGCAGACGGACTAGCGGAGCCTACAATGAGCAGTTCTTC.

CDR3 DNA: TGTGCCAGCAGCACCCACGGGACAAGCTCCTACGAGCAGTACTTC. The encoded protein is CASSTHGTSSYEQYF. This rearrangement joins TRBV9 to TRBJ2-7; a possible D gene is TRBD1 (6 bases). The CDR3 has 15 amino acids. Between the trimmed V and J ends, which lost 4 bases and 0 bases, there was a span of 14 bases. Germline-derived CDR1 and CDR2 are SGDLS and YYNGEE.

V is TRBV6-1 and J is TRBJ2-7; D not certain. This CDR3 has 11 residues. Germline V gene sequence: CDR1 MNHNS, CDR2 SASEGT. V lost 5 bases to trimming and J lost 6 bases, with 8 bases between them. CDR3 nucleotide sequence: TGTGCCAGCAGTCGGAGTACCGAGCAGTACTTC. This translates into CASSRSTEQYF.

This clone was counted only a few times. The chain links TRBV6-1 to TRBJ2-3; 10 bases line up with TRBD1. CDR1 is MNHNS and CDR2 is SASEGT in the germline V gene. This CDR3 contains 17 residues. The junction had 5 bases not matched to a gene; V was cut back by 2 bases and J by 0 bases. DNA of the CDR3: TGTGCCAGCAGTGAAAGGGGGACAGGGGCTAGCACAGATACGCAGTATTTT. Translated: CASSERGTGASTDTQYF.

Concerning this clone itself: The sample has other DNA sequences that encode this CDR3 too. The J gene is TRBJ2-1, the V gene TRBV5-1; TRBD2 aligns across 14 bases. The CDR3 consists of 16 residues. CDR1 and CDR2 from the germline V gene are SGHRS and YFSETQ. V was clipped by 0 bases and J by 4 bases; unmatched bases: 0. The CDR3 spells CASSLGLAGGYNEQFF. CDR3 nucleotide sequence: TGCGCCAGCAGCTTGGGACTAGCGGGAGGGTACAATGAGCAGTTCTTC.

V gene TRBV27 combines with J gene TRBJ2-5; 10 bases match TRBD2. Germline V CDR1 and CDR2: MNHEY, SMNVEV (reference sequence). Unmatched junction bases numbered 13, after V lost 6 bases and J lost 6 bases. CDR3 length equals 16 residues. CDR3 DNA: TGTGCCAGCAGCACGGCCGGGACTAGCGTAATGAAGACCCAGTACTTC. Protein product: CASSTAGTSVMKTQYF.

This clone was detected only a few times. The chain recombines TRBV27 with TRBJ2-7; 8 positions match TRBD2. Trimming took 7 bases from V and 5 from J; bases not matched to a gene: 10. Germline V CDR1 and CDR2: MNHEY, SMNVEV (reference sequence). The CDR3 sequence is 14 residues long. CDR3 region: CASTMSGRLDEQYF. The DNA of the CDR3 is TGTGCCAGCACGATGAGCGGGAGACTCGACGAGCAGTACTTC.

The chain uses TRBV6-6 and TRBJ2-5; a possible D gene is TRBD2 (5 bases). Germline CDR1 and CDR2: MNHNY and SVGAGI (reference sequence). Trimming left V 8 bases short and J 3 bases short, with 13 bases between. The CDR3 is 13 amino acids. The CDR3 loop reads CASDEGIEETQYF. The CDR3 DNA reads as TGTGCCAGCGATGAGGGAATCGAAGAGACCCAGTACTTC.

With regard to this clone: This sample also contains other DNA sequences that code for the same CDR3. The chain carries TRBV5-6 and TRBJ1-3; D ambiguous. This CDR3 has 14 amino acids. With 3 bases removed from V and 1 base from J, the gap between germline ends came to 8 bases. Germline-derived CDR1 and CDR2 are SGHDT and YYEEEE. CDR3 region: CASSYGRSGNTIYF. The CDR3 DNA reads TGTGCCAGCAGCTATGGTAGATCTGGAAACACCATATATTTT.

This rearrangement joins TRBV30 to TRBJ2-5; 7 bases align to TRBD1. V trimming: 3 bases; J trimming: 3 bases; junction bases outside the gene matches: 7. The CDR3 extends over 14 amino acids. Germline-derived CDR1 and CDR2 are GTSNPN and SVGIG (reference sequence). CDR3 in DNA: TGTGCCTGGAGCCGGACAGGAGGTGAAGAGACCCAGTACTTC. It is translated as CAWSRTGGEETQYF.

The V and J genes are TRBV4-2 and TRBJ2-7; TRBD2 matches 7 bases. Germline loops: CDR1 LGHNA, CDR2 YNFKEQ. The V and J ends lost 0 bases and 4 bases, in that order; junction bases with no gene match: 12. The CDR3 consists of 17 residues. The CDR3 nucleotides read TGTGCCAGCAGCCAAGATCGGATCCAGCGGGGTGTTTACGAGCAGTACTTC. Protein: CASSQDRIQRGVYEQYF.

V and J are TRBV7-2 and TRBJ1-4; the match to TRBD1 covers 9 bases. V shed 0 bases and J 2 bases; nucleotides not matched to a gene: 4. The CDR3 is 17 residues long. CDR1 and CDR2 from the germline V gene are SGHTA and FQGNSA. CDR3 protein: CASSLANRGPTNEKLFF. CDR3 nucleotide sequence: TGTGCCAGCAGCTTAGCGAACAGGGGGCCCACTAATGAAAAACTGTTTTTT.

This clone was counted a single time. The DNA for the CDR3 is TGTGCCACGACTTCCGGGACATCTACAGATACGCAGTATTTT. Translating gives CATTSGTSTDTQYF. The rearrangement uses TRBV6-1 and TRBJ2-3, with a weak D call TRBD1 (6 bases). The CDR3 is 14 amino acids. Germline V gene lookup returns CDR1 MNHNS and CDR2 SASEGT. V lost 10 bases, J lost 3 bases, and 17 bases lay in between.

The rearrangement uses TRBV4-1 and TRBJ2-1; 9 bases are a match to TRBD2. The CDR3 extends over 18 amino acids. The V gene's germline CDR1 is MGHRA and CDR2 YSYEKL. V lost 0 bases, J lost 2 bases, and 8 bases stayed unmatched. DNA of the CDR3: TGCGCCAGCAGCCAAGACGCTAGCGGGGTAGCCCCCTACAATGAGCAGTTCTTC. The encoded protein is CASSQDASGVAPYNEQFF.

The chain employs TRBV29-1 and TRBJ2-3, with D hard to call. Germline lookup yields CDR1 SQVTM and CDR2 ANQGSEA. V was pared by 3 bases and J by 5 bases, with 9 bases between. The CDR3 is made up of 12 amino acids. CDR3 residues: CSVEWPKDTQYF. CDR3 nucleotides: TGCAGCGTTGAGTGGCCCAAAGATACGCAGTATTTT.

V is TRBV2 and J is TRBJ2-3; 9 bases map to TRBD1. The germline V gene encodes CDR1 SNHLY and CDR2 FYNNEI. The trim removed 11 bases at V and 1 base at J, leaving 7 bases unmatched. The CDR3 has 14 residues. The CDR3, as DNA: TGTGCCTGTACCCGGGACAGGGGCACAGATACGCAGTATTTT. Residues: CACTRDRGTDTQYF.

In this sample, this clone turned up a few times. V and J are TRBV6-6 and TRBJ2-7, with 11 bases matching TRBD2. The CDR3 is made up of 16 amino acids. Germline values: CDR1 MNHNY, CDR2 SVGAGI (reference sequence). V trimming: 6 bases; J trimming: 0 bases; junction bases outside the gene matches: 7. DNA of the CDR3: TGTGCCAGCAGCGGGGATAGCGGGAGGGACTCCTACGAGCAGTACTTC. This translates into CASSGDSGRDSYEQYF.

This clone occurred once. V usage is TRBV18 and J usage is TRBJ1-5; D is unresolved. There are 12 residues in the CDR3. Germline lookup yields CDR1 KGHSH and CDR2 LQKENI. With 6 bases removed from V and 2 bases from J, the gap between germline ends came to 5 bases. The CDR3 DNA sequence: TGTGCCAGCTCCCCGGGCAATCAGCCCCAGCATTTT. Translated: CASSPGNQPQHF.

The J gene is TRBJ2-7, the V gene TRBV27, with TRBD2 identical over 12 bases. V gave up 1 base and J gave up 2 bases; unmatched junction bases: 3. The CDR3 contains 16 residues. CDR1 is MNHEY and CDR2 is SMNVEV in the germline V gene (reference sequence). In DNA form, the CDR3 reads TGTGCCAGCAGTTTATTCTCTAGCGGGAGGGCCTACGAGCAGTACTTC. Translation gives CASSLFSSGRAYEQYF.

The genes are TRBV4-2 and TRBJ2-7; TRBD2 is a possible D gene (6 bases). The V gene lost 2 bases and the J gene lost 0 bases, with 17 bases spanning the gap. CDR3 length: 17 residues. Germline assignment: CDR1 LGHNA and CDR2 YNFKEQ. The CDR3 region has the DNA TGTGCCAGCAGCCAAACGTCTAGCCCCGGGGGCTCCTACGAGCAGTACTTC. Encoded protein: CASSQTSSPGGSYEQYF.

This sequence joins TRBV19 and TRBJ2-4, with 11 bases lining up with TRBD1. The CDR3 loop spans 17 amino acids. V lost 4 bases to trimming and J lost 9 bases; unmatched junction nucleotides: 14. From germline, CDR1 is LNHDA and CDR2 SQIVND (reference sequence). CDR3 in amino acids: CASSTHYSGQGDSIQYF. CDR3 bases: TGTGCCAGTAGTACCCACTACTCGGGACAGGGGGATAGCATTCAGTACTTC.

The chain has TRBV27 and TRBJ2-7, with 9 positions matching TRBD1. Per the germline V gene, CDR1 is MNHEY and CDR2 is SMNVEV (reference sequence). Trimming took 6 bases from V and 0 from J; bases not matched to a gene: 6. The CDR3 totals 15 residues. DNA of the CDR3: TGTGCCAGCAGAAGGACAGGGGCTACCTCCTACGAGCAGTACTTC. Protein product: CASRRTGATSYEQYF.

The chain couples TRBV10-2 to TRBJ1-1; no clear D gene. CDR1 is WSHSY, CDR2 SAAADI, per germline. This CDR3 contains 14 residues. Trimming shortened V by 2 bases and J by 1 base, and 8 bases separated the two germline ends. The CDR3 DNA reads as TGCGCCAGCAGTGAGGTTGCAGGGAACACTGAAGCTTTCTTT. Amino acids: CASSEVAGNTEAFF.

This chain connects TRBV28 to TRBJ2-7; TRBD2 matches 12 bases. The CDR3 has 15 amino acids. Unmatched junction bases numbered 3, after V lost 6 bases and J lost 0 bases. Germline CDR1 is MDHEN and CDR2 is SYDVKM. The DNA for the CDR3 is TGTGCCAGCAGCCAGACTAGCGGGAGCTCCTACGAGCAGTACTTC. Translation: CASSQTSGSSYEQYF.

The V and J genes are TRBV28 and TRBJ1-4; D unresolved. This CDR3 is built from 12 residues. V lost 6 bases, J lost 6 bases, and 8 bases lay in between. Germline V gives CDR1 MDHEN, CDR2 SYDVKM. The CDR3 region has the DNA TGTGCCAGCAGACAGCCGCATGAAAAACTGTTTTTT. Encoded protein: CASRQPHEKLFF.

V usage is TRBV9 and J usage is TRBJ2-3; the match to TRBD2 covers 13 bases. Germline values: CDR1 SGDLS, CDR2 YYNGEE. The CDR3 consists of 17 residues. Unmatched junction bases numbered 13, after V lost 4 bases and J lost 8 bases. The CDR3 loop reads CASSQTSGRALGGTQYF. CDR3 in DNA: TGTGCCAGCAGCCAAACTAGCGGGAGGGCCCTTGGAGGTACGCAGTATTTT.

This chain joins TRBV5-5 and TRBJ2-5; possible D gene TRBD2, 6 bases. The CDR3 spans 15 residues. V lost 0 bases and J 5 bases, leaving 14 bases between the germline ends. Per the germline V gene, CDR1 is SGHKS and CDR2 is YYEKEE (reference sequence). The CDR3 DNA reads TGTGCCAGCAGCTTGGAGGGCCGGGGGAGCGAGACCCAGTACTTC. Residues: CASSLEGRGSETQYF.

V usage is TRBV30 and J usage is TRBJ1-6; D ambiguous. CDR1 and CDR2 from the germline V gene are GTSNPN and SVGIG (reference sequence). Trimming removed 3 bases from V and 12 bases from J, with 18 bases in between. The CDR3 covers 14 residues. In nucleotides, the CDR3 is TGTGCCTGGAGCACGGAGGAAATCTGGGGACCCCTCCACTTT. This translates into CAWSTEEIWGPLHF.